These 5 T cell receptor beta chains originate from one sample sequenced in a study of blood T cell repertoires in COVID-19. The data were produced by immunoSEQ multiplex PCR, yet TCRdb's version contains in-frame clones alone and is incomplete. Of about 110,000 clones in the sample, approximately 80% were seen once. Sample: peripheral blood. These receptors were collected from an older woman with acute or convalescent COVID-19.

V and J are TRBV5-4 and TRBJ2-2; 8 nucleotides align to TRBD2. Germline V gene lookup returns CDR1 SGHNT and CDR2 YYREEE (reference sequence). The CDR3 loop spans 16 amino acids. Trimming at V came to 0 bases and at J to 4 bases, leaving 5 bases not matched to a gene. The CDR3: CASSLDGTRSTGELFF. CDR3 coding DNA: TGTGCCAGCAGCTTGGACGGGACTAGGAGCACCGGGGAGCTGTTTTTT.

The chain couples TRBV19 to TRBJ2-1; no clear D. CDR3 length: 13 amino acids. Germline lookup yields CDR1 LNHDA and CDR2 SQIVND (reference sequence). V was trimmed by 3 bases and J by 1 base, leaving 4 bases between them. DNA of the CDR3: TGTGCCAGTAGTATCATGTCCTACAATGAGCAGTTCTTC. This sequence encodes CASSIMSYNEQFF.

The chain links TRBV30 to TRBJ1-2; no reliable D call. Germline V lookup: CDR1 GTSNPN, CDR2 SVGIG (reference sequence). V lost 4 bases and J 1 base, leaving 7 bases between the germline ends. The CDR3 is made up of 12 amino acids. The chain's CDR3 is CAWNPVNYGYTF. The CDR3 nucleotides are TGTGCCTGGAACCCAGTTAACTATGGCTACACCTTC.

The chain employs TRBV18 and TRBJ2-7; 9 bases fit TRBD1. This CDR3 comprises 15 residues. Trimming cost V 3 bases and J 1 base; bases outside gene matches: 4. CDR1 and CDR2 (germline): KGHSH, LQKENI. CDR3 nucleotide sequence: TGTGCCAGCTCACCGAGGACAGGGGCGTCCTACGAGCAGTACTTC. Translating it yields CASSPRTGASYEQYF. Using reference TRBV18 and TRBJ2-7 for the parts outside the CDR3, the full variable domain is NAGVMQNPRHLVRRRGQEARLRCSPMKGHSHVYWYRQLPEEGLKFMVYLQKENIIDESGMPKERFSAEFPKEGPSILRIQQVVRGDSAAYFCASSPRTGASYEQYFGPGTRLTVT.

In the case of this clone: The sample carries other DNA sequences with the same CDR3. This chain links TRBV3-1 (or the pseudogene TRBV3-2) with TRBJ1-5, with no clear D. In germline, CDR1 is LGHDT, CDR2 YNNKEL (reference sequence). The CDR3 consists of 14 residues. V lost 1 base to trimming and J lost 2 bases, with 6 bases between them. The CDR3 nucleotides read TGTGCCAGCAGCCAAGGGCGGGGCAATCAGCCCCAGCATTTT. Encoded protein: CASSQGRGNQPQHF.